This T cell receptor beta chain was sequenced for a study of cytomegalovirus exposure and HLA in healthy donors. The study ran its PCR with 60 Vbeta and 13 Jbeta primers. This table comes from immunoSEQ multiplex PCR, and its TCRdb copy is limited to in-frame clones, with some not included. The sample shows about 140,000 clones, about 86% of them seen only once. This clone has a single count. Antigen specificity is unknown. Mismatch with germline at one junction end may stem from a read error. The CDR3 contains 14 residues. Germline V CDR1 and CDR2: SEHNR, FQNEAQ (reference sequence). Study-level points and caveats: Of the V segments, some could not be distinguished, including TRBV6-2 and TRBV6-3, and were excluded.

The rearrangement joins TRBV7-9 to TRBJ1-1; unclear D gene. Sequencing was done on a sample of PBMCs. The clonotype comes from a man between 40 and 49 years old in good health and CMV-seropositive. The CDR3 spells CSSSPPRSNTEAFF. In nucleotides, the CDR3 is TGTTCCAGCAGCCCCCCGCGGTCGAACACTGAAGCTTTCTTT.